This T cell receptor beta chain was documented in a study of shared clonotypes between healthy human individuals. Study in general: CD8 memory received one plate per donor, CD8 naive two, CD4 memory three and CD4 naive three.

Donors had no recently reported acute infections or vaccinations and were HIV-negative. Every contributor of samples was a Caucasian grown-up residing in Nashville, Tennessee. Points on this clone: This sample also contains other DNA sequences that code for the same CDR3.

The method was immunoSEQ multiplex PCR; TCRdb's version includes in-frame clones alone and lacks a portion of them. The sample contains some 2,000,000 clones, 90% to 96% of which appear only once. Germline V gene sequence: CDR1 SGHRS, CDR2 YFSETQ. V dropped 0 bases and J dropped 6; count of bases not matched to a gene: 2. CDR3 length: 15 amino acids. The sequence was collected from a young man in good health. The sample comprised naive CD4+ T cells sorted from blood. Stated subset: CD45RA+ positively selected. This chain uses TRBV5-1 with TRBJ1-6, with 8 bases lining up with TRBD1. The CDR3 nucleotides are TGCGCCAGCAGCTTGGGACAGGGGTCTAATTCACCCCTCCACTTT. Its protein product is CASSLGQGSNSPLHF.